This T cell receptor beta chain was sequenced during a study of blood T cell repertoires in COVID-19. Participant age was roughly 18 to 100 years, and participants resided in about 25 US areas. This CDR3 has 13 amino acids. Germline loops: CDR1 MNHEY, CDR2 SVGAGI. V shed 4 bases and J shed 9 bases, with 10 bases lying between them. The assay was immunoSEQ multiplex PCR, and TCRdb's table has in-frame clones only and misses some. The sample carries 250,000 to 350,000 clones, 88% recorded once. The chain couples TRBV6-5 to TRBJ1-6, with D perhaps matching TRBD1 (5 bases). This TCR was recovered from a woman aged 60-75 years in a cohort exposed to, infected with or recovered from COVID-19 (not recorded which). The sequenced sample was PBMCs or T cells enriched from blood (not recorded which). This chain's CDR3 is CASSSQGGSPLHF. The CDR3 DNA is TGTGCCAGCAGTTCCCAGGGAGGTTCACCCCTCCACTTT.